The clone carrying this TCR beta chain was observed a handful of times. Its antigen is undetermined. The data originate from a study of response to subunit inactivated influenza vaccine. TCRdb re-analysed the RT-PCR reads in MiXCR, keeping a single row per CDR3 protein. This sample has 650,000 to 800,000 distinct CDR3 sequences, with approximately 15% found just once. Study outcomes and limitations: The authors proposed limited new T cell recruitment per seasonal influenza vaccination.

This specimen consisted of PBMCs from blood, obtained 14 to 15 days before vaccination. This TCR came from a man over 45 who received an inactivated influenza vaccine.

The CDR3 DNA reads as TGCAGCGTTGAAGCCCCGGGACTCTCGGAGCTGTTTTTT. Its protein product is CSVEAPGLSELFF. This chain connects TRBV29-1 to TRBJ2-2, with a possible D match to TRBD2 (6 bases). The germline gives CDR1 SQVTM, CDR2 ANQGSEA. Between the trimmed V and J ends, which lost 1 base and 10 bases, there was a span of 13 bases. The CDR3 spans 13 residues.